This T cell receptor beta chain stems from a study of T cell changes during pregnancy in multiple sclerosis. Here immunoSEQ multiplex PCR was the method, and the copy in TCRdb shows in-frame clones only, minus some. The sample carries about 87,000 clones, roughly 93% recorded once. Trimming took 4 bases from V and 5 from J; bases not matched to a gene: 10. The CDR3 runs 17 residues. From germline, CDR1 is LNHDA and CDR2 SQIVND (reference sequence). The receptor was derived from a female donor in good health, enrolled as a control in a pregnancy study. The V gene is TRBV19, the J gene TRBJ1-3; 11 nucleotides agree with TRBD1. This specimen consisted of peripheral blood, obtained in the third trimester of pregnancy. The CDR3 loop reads CASSTASGQGARNTIYF. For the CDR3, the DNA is TGTGCCAGTAGTACCGCCTCAGGACAGGGGGCCCGAAACACCATATATTTT.